The following is a T cell receptor (beta chain) sequence with its context. This clonotype was observed a handful of times. The antigen it recognizes is unknown. No quality values exist for individual bases; no much larger clone is one base distant. From cysteine to phenylalanine, the CDR3 is 16 amino acids long. Only the CDR3 region is kept as DNA, spanning 48 bases read in frame from base 1. In the germline V gene, CDR1 corresponds to KGHSH and CDR2 to LQKENI. Clipping removes 4 bases from V and 0 bases from J, with 6 as the unmatched junction base count. Rearranged TRB sequences spanning V, D and J segments were amplified in a multiplex touch-down PCR with a mixed TRB-A/B primer pool. Illumina adapters and sample indices were added to the amplicons in two consecutive PCR reactions performed with Phusion HS II polymerase. Amplicons were gel-purified with the NucleoSpin Gel and PCR Clean-up kit, then checked with Qubit and an Agilent 2100 Bioanalyzer. Sequencing of the libraries was done on an Illumina MiSeq with paired-end, single-indexed 600-cycle runs. Concerning the study's data processing: TRB sequences were processed with MiXCR versions 2.12 and 3.0.5. A clone was defined as each unique CDR3 nucleotide sequence, and only productive sequences supported by at least two reads were kept. Repertoire metrics included Shannon diversity, evenness, clonality (one minus evenness), and alpha-parameterized diversity profiles from alpha 0 to 5. Generation probabilities of clones in paired pre- and post-chemotherapy samples were computed with the IGoR algorithm. TCRdb reprocessing: public reads trimmed at Q25 with fastp, clones called with MiXCR, in-frame beta chains kept. Every distinct CDR3 protein forms one entry, paired with its most common genes and DNA. TCRdb's processing, not the study's, gives the V and J calls here. Within this sample are just under 9,500 distinct CDR3 sequences, with 20% to 25% of them counted one time only. Roughly 13% of the sample goes to the ten largest clones.

This record comes from a study of T cell repertoires in aging, cancer and after chemotherapy (dated by TCRdb to the late 2010s). A note on the overall study: Donors were distributed across six age groups ranging from 30 or younger to 70 or older, with at least three individuals included per group. In the hematological group, the paired samples taken before and after chemotherapy came from chronic lymphocytic leukemia patients who were treated with regimens based on fludarabine or bendamustine. Roughly 9 million TCR reads were contained in the full dataset. The study profiled peripheral blood TCR beta repertoires from healthy donors and cancer patients to examine immunoaging and T cell reconstitution after chemotherapy. Alongside 95 to 100 healthy donors serving as a reference group, the cohort included some 210 cancer patients, of whom around 91 had hematological cancers and more than 120 had solid cancers. The study at large found these results: Significantly lower blood TCR diversity and higher clonality were observed in untreated patients with hematological or solid cancers than in age-matched healthy donors. Hematological cancer patients had infiltration of lymphoid organs, and this infiltration may itself impair thymic emigration or peripheral T cell expansion. Median generation probability increased over the chemotherapy interval in both cancer cohorts, suggesting repertoire reconstitution through rebound thymic output. In healthy donors, the decline in TCR diversity with age was mainly explained by loss of richness, whereas in cancer patients loss of evenness was also found to contribute. It was noted by the authors that conclusions about immunological memory after chemotherapy cannot be drawn from the repertoire data.

TCR beta rearrangements were amplified from genomic DNA extracted from peripheral blood rather than from sorted cells or RNA. This receptor was obtained from a human donor with a blood cancer. The donor label of this sample is uncertain. Specimen: blood. This sequence uses TRBV18 and TRBJ2-7, and 10 junction bases match TRBD2. The sequenced DNA: TGTGCCAGCTCACTTCCGGTAGCGGGAGGCTCCTACGAGCAGTACTTC. It encodes CASSLPVAGGSYEQYF.